The entry below describes one TCR beta chain. Its antigen is undetermined. This CDR3 contains 17 residues. V lost 6 bases, J lost 1 base, and 8 bases stayed unmatched. Germline V lookup: CDR1 MNHEY, CDR2 SMNVEV (reference sequence). The sample belongs to a study of identical twins. Study-wide results and caveats: Findings depended on cross-sectional statistics rather than tracking the same donors.

MiXCR, run by TCRdb on the 5' RACE reads, gives a single entry per CDR3 protein. The table lists about 250,000 distinct CDR3 sequences, roughly 8.7% of them singletons. The data also belong to a second study, concerning yellow fever vaccine responses in identical twins.

The sample comprised CD8+ T cells sorted from blood. This rearrangement joins TRBV27 to TRBJ2-2; TRBD1 agrees at 10 bases. This receptor was taken from a young woman in good health. CDR3 DNA sequence: TGTGCCAGCAGCCTGACGACAGGGGGCGGGAACACCGGGGAGCTGTTTTTT. This sequence encodes CASSLTTGGGNTGELFF.